This TCR beta chain was found in a study of shared clonotypes between healthy human individuals (dated by TCRdb to the early 2020s). About the study as a whole: The cohort comprised a couple of women and a few men aged 18 to 49 years. Per donor, leukapheresis produced somewhere between about 0.8 and 9 billion PBMCs. To increase sequencing depth and limit assay-specific biases, TCR repertoire library preparation and sequencing were carried out by different laboratories using diverse techniques. To estimate repertoire size and how much clonotype sharing occurs between individuals, the study deeply sequenced the blood TCR repertoires of about five healthy adults. For each donor, CD4 naive and CD4 memory were each run on three plates, CD8 naive on two plates, and CD8 memory on one plate. What the work shows at the level of the full study, not this receptor alone: The small number of donors limited the genetic and exposure-history diversity represented. Compared with non-shared clonotypes, clonotypes shared by all four sorted-subset donors had higher generation probabilities. Based on pairwise subsampling, the degree of clonotype sharing among donors was expected to be affected by sequencing depth. Larger estimated clonotype richness was generally found for naive subsets than for memory subsets. Sharing across several donors was observed for about 5% of naive CD4, 3% to 3.5% of naive CD8, roughly 2.3% of memory CD4, and around 0.42% of memory CD8 clonotypes. Sampling was restricted to blood, and TCR repertoires in tissue are likely to differ from TCR repertoires in blood. Even with the large sequencing depth, rarefaction of the sorted-subset datasets indicated that sequencing was incomplete.

Trimming removed 4 bases from V and 5 bases from J, leaving 20 bases between the germline ends. From the cysteine through the phenylalanine, the CDR3 covers 17 amino acids. CDR3 DNA is the only sequence kept; it has 51 bases, read in frame from the first base. In the germline V gene (reference sequence), CDR1 corresponds to SEHNR and CDR2 to FQNEAQ. The donors were healthy, HIV-negative adults with no recently reported acute infections or vaccinations. All donors were Caucasian adults living in Nashville, Tennessee, USA. Magnetic negative selection was used to enrich CD4+ T cells, after which naive cells were positively selected on CD45RA and the negative fraction became the memory subset. Blood was obtained by leukapheresis, after which PBMCs were separated by Ficoll-Histopaque density gradient centrifugation and cryopreserved in liquid nitrogen vapor phase. Purity and quantity of every magnetically sorted T cell population were checked by analytical flow cytometry. Genomic DNA was isolated from every sorted fraction and measured by UV absorbance on a Nanodrop 2000c.

Using the deep immunoSEQ assay, multiplex PCR amplified TCR CDR3 regions from genomic DNA. Extracted genomic DNA from each cell subset was spread evenly across all wells of several immunoSEQ 96-well plates, with each plate serving as a replicate. For sorted subsets, each replicate PCR was loaded with roughly 190 ng genomic DNA, equivalent to approximately 27,000 T cell genomes. Purified libraries were measured with a Qubit 3.0 fluorometer, size-checked on a Bioanalyzer 2100, and measured again with the KAPA Library Quantification kit. A separate single-read 150-cycle Illumina NextSeq 550 flow cell was used to sequence each immunoSEQ 96-well plate. Turning to the authors' computational methods: Because only junctional sequences without quality scores were contained in the immunoSEQ output, filtering matching that applied to full-length reads could not be performed. To assign V/J genes and CDR3, sequences were annotated against IMGT germline references using PyIR, a Python wrapper for IgBLAST v1.9. Reads were removed for weak V/J assignments (E-value above 1e-6), missing CDR3, stop codons, out-of-frame junctions, or ambiguous translated residues. V3J clonotypes were defined by identical inferred V gene, J gene, and CDR3 amino acid sequence. To compute the percentage overlap between repertoires, the number of shared unique clonotypes was divided by the size of the smaller repertoire. RTK rarefaction, the Chao1 estimator, and Recon v2.1 estimates of unobserved clonotypes were used to assess repertoire richness. Generation probabilities for all TCRbeta clonotypes obtained by the gDNA method from a few donors were computed using OLGA. TCRdb stores this immuneACCESS table with in-frame sequences only. Part of the clones is absent; in the studies checked, under half of the shortfall reflects unresolved V genes, and no reason is known for the rest. The V and J calls and clone size are taken from that table; D and trimming were inferred from the DNA. This sample gives about 990,000 clones in total; 70% to 80% of them show up just once. Around 0.61% of the sample belongs to the ten largest clones.

Turning to this clone: No cognate antigen has been identified for it. No much larger clone exists at a distance of one base, and base qualities are not known.

This clonotype was obtained from a man aged 18 to 29 in good health. Some clones in this sample may be carry-over from other donors' samples. Rearrangement joined TRBV7-9 to TRBJ1-4; TRBD1 is perhaps the D gene, given 5 matching bases. Material for sequencing was memory CD4+ T cells from PBMCs. Sample cell subset or site, as interpreted from the label and publication: CD45RA-negative fraction. The nucleotide sequence reads as follows: TGTGCCAGCAGCTCCATCGGGAAAGGGGACTTAAATGAAAAACTGTTTTTT. Translated, it reads CASSSIGKGDLNEKLFF.